This T cell receptor beta chain was identified during a study of beta chain features in type 1 diabetes. After removal of 3 bases from V and 7 bases from J, the junction contained 9 bases not matched to a gene. The CDR3 is 16 amino acids. Germline assignment: CDR1 KGHSH and CDR2 LQKENI. Investigators reverse transcribed all isolated RNA, so they sequenced expressed TCRB transcripts. Using immunoSEQ multiplex PCR, the repertoire was profiled, and TCRdb retains in-frame clones only, with some absent. Among about 900,000 clones listed, roughly 15% were seen once. The TCR sequence derives from a woman under 30 in good health. The rearrangement uses TRBV18 and TRBJ2-1, with 10 bases that match TRBD2. Input material: naive CD4+ T cells from blood. The CDR3 nucleotides read TGTGCCAGCTCACCCCAACCTAGCGGGAGTTGGAATGAGCAGTTCTTC. Encoded protein: CASSPQPSGSWNEQFF.